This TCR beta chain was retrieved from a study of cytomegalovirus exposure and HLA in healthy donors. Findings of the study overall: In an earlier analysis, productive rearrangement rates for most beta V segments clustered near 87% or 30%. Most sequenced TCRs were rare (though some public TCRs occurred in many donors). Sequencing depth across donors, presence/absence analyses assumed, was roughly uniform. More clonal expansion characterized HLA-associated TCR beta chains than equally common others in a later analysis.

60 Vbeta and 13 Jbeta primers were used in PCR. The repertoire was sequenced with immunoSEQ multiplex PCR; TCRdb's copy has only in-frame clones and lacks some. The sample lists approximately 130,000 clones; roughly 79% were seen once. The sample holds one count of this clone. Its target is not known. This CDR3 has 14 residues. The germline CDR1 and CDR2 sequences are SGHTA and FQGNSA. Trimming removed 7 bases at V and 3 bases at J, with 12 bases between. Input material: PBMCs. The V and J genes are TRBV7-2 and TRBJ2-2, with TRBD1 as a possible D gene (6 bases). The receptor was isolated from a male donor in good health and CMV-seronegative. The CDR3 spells CASTLQGDTGELFF. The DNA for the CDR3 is TGTGCCAGCACCCTACAGGGTGACACCGGGGAGCTGTTTTTT.